This TCR beta chain was identified during a study of shared clonotypes between healthy human individuals. Trimming removed 5 bases at V and 5 bases at J, with 13 bases between. This CDR3 is built from 13 residues. Germline V gene lookup returns CDR1 SGHNT and CDR2 YENEEA. Study outcomes and limitations: Some naive CD4 clonotypes, roughly 4.8%, turned up in common across a handful of donors.

Details on this clone: Its specificity is unknown.

There were only Caucasian adults among the donors, and all lived in Nashville, Tennessee. Genomic DNA of every subset was divided equally among multiple immunoSEQ plates. Original handling: Junction-only sequences without quality scores were provided by ImmunoSEQ, so filtering was different. Sequencing used immunoSEQ multiplex PCR; TCRdb keeps in-frame clones, though not all of them. V and J calls and clone size are as listed in that table; D and trimming were resolved from the DNA. This table holds some 1,400,000 clones, around 95% found once. Sequenced sample: naive CD4+ T cells sorted from blood. The subset denotes: CD45RA+ positively selected. This TCR came from a man aged 25-45 years in good health. The chain joins TRBV11-3 to TRBJ2-7; no clear D. The CDR3 bases are TGTGCCAGCAGCCGTAGGCTCACGGACGAGCAGTACTTC. This sequence encodes CASSRRLTDEQYF.